Below, one T cell receptor beta chain is given with its context. The data stem from a study of blood T cell repertoires in COVID-19. Study-level information: COVID-19 samples, acute and convalescent, were from the United States, Italy and Spain. PBMCs, B-cell-depleted T cells, or T cells were the source of the cDNA or gDNA that made up the material.

Source study methods: Scientists estimated how many nucleated cells there were by amplifying reference gene primers. The protocol was immunoSEQ multiplex PCR, while the TCRdb copy is restricted to in-frame clones and leaves out a portion. That table supplies the V and J calls and clone size; D and trimming were determined from the DNA. The table includes more than 95,000 clones, around 87% detected once. The clonotype originates from a middle-aged man with acute or convalescent COVID-19. The sample was peripheral blood.

CDR3 sequence (DNA): TGTGCTACTACAGGGGGGACTGAAGCTTTCTTT. It encodes CATTGGTEAFF. V gene TRBV28 combines with J gene TRBJ1-1, with TRBD1 matching over 8 bases. The CDR3 runs 11 residues. The germline V gene has CDR1 MDHEN and CDR2 SYDVKM.